This T cell receptor (beta chain) was retrieved from a study of identical twins (dated by TCRdb to 2016 to 2017). In the study overall: TCR alpha and beta repertoires from monozygotic twins, unrelated adults of various ages and cord blood were deep-sequenced to test whether fetal clonotypes persist. To rule out contamination, replicate twin experiments were performed at different times with different library preparation protocols.

The paper's findings and limits, for the study overall: Because the same donors could not be followed over many years, conclusions were based on cross-sectional statistical analysis. Compared with coincidental sharing between unrelated individuals, out-of-frame TCR alpha sequences shared between twins showed an excess of sequences with low generation probability. Invariant T cells such as MAIT and iNKT could partly confound zero-insertion analyses, though diverse VJ usage argued against this for most clonotypes. Fewer insertions were carried by abundant cord blood beta clonotypes, a similar but weaker trend appeared in young adult naive repertoires, and no such trend appeared in memory repertoires. A weaker excess of twin sharing was found in beta out-of-frame sequences because the signal-to-noise ratio was lowered by fewer shared sequences. Recombination models systematically underestimated out-of-frame TCR alpha sharing in monozygotic twins but agreed with sharing between unrelated individuals.

The germline V and J ends show losses of 5 bases and 10 bases respectively, and no gene match explains 7 bases of the junction. The CDR3 has 15 amino acids, counting the end cysteine and phenylalanine. Solely the CDR3 DNA is kept, with 45 bases framed from the first base. On this clonotype: What antigen it recognizes has not been identified. Base qualities were left out, and no much larger clone turns up one base away.

All donors were healthy Caucasians. Three pairs of female monozygotic twins, all aged roughly 18 to 29 years, were included in the twin cohort. Peripheral blood mononuclear cells were used as the source from which RNA for TCR libraries was isolated. Preparation of the library involved 5' RACE. For sequencing, an Illumina HiSeq 2000 was employed. A universal primer binding site was added through template switching, and the final cDNA carried a unique molecular identifier so that TCR cDNA molecules could be counted accurately. First-strand cDNA for TCR alpha and beta chains was synthesized from specific primers in the conserved constant-segment region. To control for contamination, every cDNA library was double barcoded, receiving both a SMART-Mk sample barcode and Illumina barcodes. Two successive PCR steps introduced TruSeq adapter sequences along with Illumina sample barcodes. The Illumina HiSeq platform was used with custom primers to sequence TCR alpha and beta cDNA libraries. The authors processed their data as follows. MiGEC was used to process raw reads and extract unique molecular identifiers, and MiXCR was used to find CDR3 positions. For each individual, recombination models were inferred using an EM algorithm with the repgenHMM and IGoR tools. Shared clonotype analysis was performed with the tcR package in R, normalizing sharing by the product of cloneset sizes. Out-of-frame nonproductive sequences were analyzed to study raw recombination free of thymic and clonal selection effects. TCRdb reprocessing: public reads trimmed at Q25 with fastp, clones called with MiXCR, in-frame beta chains kept. Rows are unified per CDR3 protein, each entry keeping the most common DNA and genes. In this record, the V and J calls reflect TCRdb's handling and not the investigators' own analysis. Recorded for this sample are approximately 680,000 distinct CDR3 sequences; around 7.4% of them occurred a single time. The top ten clonotypes cover 1.6% of the sample.

These sequences were also reported in another study, on yellow fever vaccine responses in identical twins. Reported in the second study: The T cell response to vaccination in identical twins was reported by the authors to appear partly convergent and partly personalized. The study precisely tracked vaccine-responding T cell clones in identical twins.

This clonotype was obtained from a woman aged 18 to 35 in good health. Recombination linked TRBV12-3 or TRBV12-4 to TRBJ2-1, and 14 junction bases match TRBD2. Sequenced input: PBMCs. The CDR3 region reads CASSMGLAGVGEQFF. The DNA sequence reads TGTGCCAGCAGTATGGGACTAGCGGGAGTGGGGGAGCAGTTCTTC.